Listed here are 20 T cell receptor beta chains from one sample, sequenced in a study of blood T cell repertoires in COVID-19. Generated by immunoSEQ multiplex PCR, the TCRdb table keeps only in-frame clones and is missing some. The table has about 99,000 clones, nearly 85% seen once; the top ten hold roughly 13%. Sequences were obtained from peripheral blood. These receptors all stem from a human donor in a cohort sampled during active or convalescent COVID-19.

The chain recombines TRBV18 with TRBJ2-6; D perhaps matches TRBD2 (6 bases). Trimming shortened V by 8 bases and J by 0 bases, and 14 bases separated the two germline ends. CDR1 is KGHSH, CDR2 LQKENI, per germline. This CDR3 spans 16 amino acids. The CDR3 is CASMTLGGSGANVLTF. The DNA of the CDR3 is TGTGCCAGCATGACACTGGGAGGCTCTGGGGCCAACGTCCTGACTTTC.

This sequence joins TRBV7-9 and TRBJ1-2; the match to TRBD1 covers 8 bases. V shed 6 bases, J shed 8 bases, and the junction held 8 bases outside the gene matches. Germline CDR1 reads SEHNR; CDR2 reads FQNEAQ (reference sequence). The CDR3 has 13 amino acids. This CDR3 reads CASRYGQGDGYTF. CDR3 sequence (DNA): TGTGCCAGCAGATATGGACAGGGTGACGGCTACACCTTC.

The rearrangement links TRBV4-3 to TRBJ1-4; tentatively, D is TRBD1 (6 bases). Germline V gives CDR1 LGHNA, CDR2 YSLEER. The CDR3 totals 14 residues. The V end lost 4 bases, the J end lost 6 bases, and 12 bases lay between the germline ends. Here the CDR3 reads CASSPRDTHEKLFF. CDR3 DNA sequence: TGCGCCAGCAGCCCTCGGGACACCCATGAAAAACTGTTTTTT.

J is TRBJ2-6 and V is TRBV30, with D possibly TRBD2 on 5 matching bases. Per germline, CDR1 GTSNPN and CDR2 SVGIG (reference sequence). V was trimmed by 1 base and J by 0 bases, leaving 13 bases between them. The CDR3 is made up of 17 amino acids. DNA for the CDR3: TGTGCCTGGAGTGCGGGGAACGTCGGCTCTGGGGCCAACGTCCTGACTTTC. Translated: CAWSAGNVGSGANVLTF.

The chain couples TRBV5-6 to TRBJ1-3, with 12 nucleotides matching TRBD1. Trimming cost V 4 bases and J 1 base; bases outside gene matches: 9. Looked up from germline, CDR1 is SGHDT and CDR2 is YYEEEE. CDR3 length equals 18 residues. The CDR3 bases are TGTGCCAGCAGCCTCGGGACAGGGGGCCTTTTTTCTGGAAACACCATATATTTT. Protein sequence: CASSLGTGGLFSGNTIYF.

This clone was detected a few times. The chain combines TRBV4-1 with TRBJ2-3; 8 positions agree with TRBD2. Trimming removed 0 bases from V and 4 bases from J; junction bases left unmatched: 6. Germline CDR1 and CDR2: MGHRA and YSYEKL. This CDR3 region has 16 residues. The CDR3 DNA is TGCGCCAGCAGCCAAGAAGGGCGGGGGGAGGCAGATACGCAGTATTTT. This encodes CASSQEGRGEADTQYF.

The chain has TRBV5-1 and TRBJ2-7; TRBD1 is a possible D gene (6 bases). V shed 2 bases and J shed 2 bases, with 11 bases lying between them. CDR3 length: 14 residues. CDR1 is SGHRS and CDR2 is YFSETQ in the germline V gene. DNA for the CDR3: TGCGCCAGCAGCTTCCAGACAGGTCCCTACGAGCAGTACTTC. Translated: CASSFQTGPYEQYF.

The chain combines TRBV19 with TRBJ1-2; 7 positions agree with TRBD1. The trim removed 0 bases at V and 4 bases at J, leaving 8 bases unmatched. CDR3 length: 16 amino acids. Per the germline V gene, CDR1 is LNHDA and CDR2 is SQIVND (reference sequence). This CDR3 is CASSIDGAGGGYGYTF. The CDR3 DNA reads TGTGCCAGTAGTATAGATGGGGCAGGGGGAGGCTATGGCTACACCTTC.

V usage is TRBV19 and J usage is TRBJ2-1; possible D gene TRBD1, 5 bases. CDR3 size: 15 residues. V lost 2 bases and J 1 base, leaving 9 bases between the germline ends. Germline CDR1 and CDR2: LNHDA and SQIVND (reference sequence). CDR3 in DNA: TGTGCCAGTAGTATACAGGGTAATTCCTACAATGAGCAGTTCTTC. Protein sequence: CASSIQGNSYNEQFF. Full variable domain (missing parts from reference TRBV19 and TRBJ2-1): DGGITQSPKYLFRKEGQNVTLSCEQNLNHDAMYWYRQDPGQGLRLIYYSQIVNDFQKGDIAEGYSVSREKKESFPLTVTSAQKNPTAFYLCASSIQGNSYNEQFFGPGTRLTVL.

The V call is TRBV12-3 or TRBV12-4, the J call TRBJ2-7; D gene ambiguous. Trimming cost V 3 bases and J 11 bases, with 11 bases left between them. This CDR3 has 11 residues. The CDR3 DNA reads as TGTGCCAGCAGTTTTTCCCTTTTAAAGTACTTC. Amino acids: CASSFSLLKYF.

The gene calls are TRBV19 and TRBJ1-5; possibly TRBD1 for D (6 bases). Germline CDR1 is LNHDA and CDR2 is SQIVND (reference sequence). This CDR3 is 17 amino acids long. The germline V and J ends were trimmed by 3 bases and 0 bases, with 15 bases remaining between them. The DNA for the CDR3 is TGTGCCAGTAGTATGGAGGACAGCAGTTATAGCAATCAGCCCCAGCATTTT. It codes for CASSMEDSSYSNQPQHF. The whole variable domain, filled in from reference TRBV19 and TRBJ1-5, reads DGGITQSPKYLFRKEGQNVTLSCEQNLNHDAMYWYRQDPGQGLRLIYYSQIVNDFQKGDIAEGYSVSREKKESFPLTVTSAQKNPTAFYLCASSMEDSSYSNQPQHFGDGTRLSIL.

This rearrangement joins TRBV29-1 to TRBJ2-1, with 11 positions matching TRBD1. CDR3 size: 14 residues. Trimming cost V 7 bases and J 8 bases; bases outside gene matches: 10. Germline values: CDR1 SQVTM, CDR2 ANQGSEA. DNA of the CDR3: TGCAGCGCCCTCGGACAGGGGGCTATCGATGAGCAGTTCTTC. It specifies CSALGQGAIDEQFF.

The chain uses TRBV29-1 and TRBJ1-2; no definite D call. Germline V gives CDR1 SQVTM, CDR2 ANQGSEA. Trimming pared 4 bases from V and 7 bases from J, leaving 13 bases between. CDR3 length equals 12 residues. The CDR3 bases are TGCAGCGTTGCATACACGGGTGGTGGCTACACCTTC. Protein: CSVAYTGGGYTF.

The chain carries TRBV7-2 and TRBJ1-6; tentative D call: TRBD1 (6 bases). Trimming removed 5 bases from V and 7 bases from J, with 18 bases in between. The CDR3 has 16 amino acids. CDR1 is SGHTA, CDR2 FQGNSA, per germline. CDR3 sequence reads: CASSVWRGRGNSPLHF. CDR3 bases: TGTGCCAGCAGCGTATGGCGGGGGCGCGGGAATTCACCCCTCCACTTT.

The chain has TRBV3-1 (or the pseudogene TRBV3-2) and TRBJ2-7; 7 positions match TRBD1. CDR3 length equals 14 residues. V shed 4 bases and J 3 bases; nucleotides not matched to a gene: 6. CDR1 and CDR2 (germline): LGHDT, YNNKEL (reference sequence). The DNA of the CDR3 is TGTGCCAGCAGCCCACGGGACAGAAGCTACGAGCAGTACTTC. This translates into CASSPRDRSYEQYF.

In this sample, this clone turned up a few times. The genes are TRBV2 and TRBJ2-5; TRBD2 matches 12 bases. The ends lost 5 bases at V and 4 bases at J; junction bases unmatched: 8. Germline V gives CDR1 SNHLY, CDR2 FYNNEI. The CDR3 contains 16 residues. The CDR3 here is CASSKGLAGFGETQYF. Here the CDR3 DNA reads TGTGCCAGCAGTAAAGGACTAGCGGGGTTCGGAGAGACCCAGTACTTC.

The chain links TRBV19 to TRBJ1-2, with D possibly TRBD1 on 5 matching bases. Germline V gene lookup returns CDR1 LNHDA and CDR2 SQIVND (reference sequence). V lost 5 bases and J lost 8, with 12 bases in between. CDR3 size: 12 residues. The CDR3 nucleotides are TGTGCCAGTAGTGATCAGGGCAGGGGCTACACCTTC. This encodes CASSDQGRGYTF.

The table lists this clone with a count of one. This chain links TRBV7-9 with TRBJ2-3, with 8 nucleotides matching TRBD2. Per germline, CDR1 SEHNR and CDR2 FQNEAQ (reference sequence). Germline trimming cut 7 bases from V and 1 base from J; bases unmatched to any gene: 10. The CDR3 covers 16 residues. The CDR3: CASTLGAGGRTDTQYF. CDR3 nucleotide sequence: TGTGCCAGCACGCTTGGGGCGGGAGGTCGCACAGATACGCAGTATTTT.

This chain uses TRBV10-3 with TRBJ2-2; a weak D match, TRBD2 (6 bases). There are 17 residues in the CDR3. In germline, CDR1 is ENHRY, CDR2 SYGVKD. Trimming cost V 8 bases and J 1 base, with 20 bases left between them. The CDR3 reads CAISSAGRGKNTGELFF. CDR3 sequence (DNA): TGTGCCATCTCCAGCGCAGGGCGGGGAAAGAACACCGGGGAGCTGTTTTTT.

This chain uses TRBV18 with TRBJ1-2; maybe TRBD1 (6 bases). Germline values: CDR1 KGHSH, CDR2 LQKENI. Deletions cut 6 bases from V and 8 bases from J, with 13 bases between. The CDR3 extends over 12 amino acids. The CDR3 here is CASSTGGAGYTF. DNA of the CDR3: TGTGCCAGCTCCACCGGGGGGGCAGGCTACACCTTC.